This T cell receptor beta chain was captured by sequencing in a study of brain T cells in children with intractable seizures. Some clones are missing from TCRdb's copy, which holds only in-frame ones; the method was immunoSEQ multiplex PCR. The table records about 340,000 clones, 85% to 95% of them present only once. The CDR3 contains 13 residues. Germline assignment: CDR1 SGHNT and CDR2 YYREEE (reference sequence). V was trimmed by 0 bases and J by 2 bases, leaving 6 bases between them. The table lists this clone with a count of one. Described time point: blood from clinic visit 5 months post-surgery; TSC patient then seizure free.

The specimen was peripheral blood, collected less than 6 months after surgery. The genes are TRBV5-4 and TRBJ2-7, with D unresolved. This TCR derives from a boy younger than two with tuberous sclerosis and intractable seizures. DNA of the CDR3: TGTGCCAGCAGCTTGGGTCTAACCTACGAGCAGTACTTC. Translation gives CASSLGLTYEQYF.